This entry is about one T cell receptor (beta chain). Its antigen remains unidentified. TCRdb ran MiXCR on the reads and lists one entry per CDR3 protein. The sample contains about 700,000 distinct CDR3 sequences, around a third of which appear only once. Germline CDR1 is MNHNS and CDR2 is SASEGT. This CDR3 spans 13 amino acids. J was trimmed by 6 bases and V by 6 bases; bases with no gene match: 1. These data are taken from a study of T cell repertoires in cytomegalovirus infection. Study-wide background: Both recently identified HLA-C-restricted and well-studied HLA-B-restricted CMV epitopes were used in the study. CMV infection plus the matching HLA type was flagged by public TCR beta signatures. Broader study findings: In two of eight donors, the top clonotype was HLA-C-restricted CMV-specific.

This sequence originates from a human donor in good health (CMV status not recorded). Some clones in this sample may be carry-over from other donors' samples. The V gene is TRBV6-1, the J gene TRBJ2-1, with TRBD1 matching over 11 bases. Specimen: cultured PBMCs, collected from culture after CMV antigen stimulation. The CDR3 sequence: CASRGTGGNEQFF. CDR3 bases: TGTGCCAGCAGAGGGACAGGGGGCAATGAGCAGTTCTTC.